This T cell receptor (beta chain) was captured in a study of CD8 T cells in Susac syndrome. Study-wide points: The TCR sequencing and HLA analysis in the study involved a relatively small number of individuals, as the study acknowledged.

Reverse transcription of roughly 0.45 to 1 ug RNA was carried out with random hexamers. immunoSEQ multiplex PCR amplified TCR beta CDR3 across 54 Vbeta, 13 Jbeta. TCRdb fed the immunoSEQ multiplex PCR reads into MiXCR, producing one record per CDR3 protein. The repertoire holds some 170,000 distinct CDR3 sequences, with about 95% as singletons. Details on this clonotype: No antigen is known for it.

The source is a human donor in good health. Sequences were obtained from CD4+ T cells from PBMCs.

This CDR3 reads CSLFRGETQYF. CDR3 bases: TGCAGTCTATTCCGAGGGGAGACCCAGTACTTC. This chain links TRBV20-1 with TRBJ2-5; tentative D call: TRBD2 (5 bases). V shed 8 bases and J shed 5 bases, with 12 bases lying between them. The CDR3 is 11 residues long. Germline CDR1 and CDR2: DFQATT and SNEGSKA (reference sequence).